This T cell receptor beta chain derives from a study of T cells in localized non-small cell lung cancer. Regarding the study as a whole: The study sequenced only one region of the tumor. As a result, intratumor heterogeneity could not be excluded and remains possible. T cell clonality was highest in uninvolved adjacent lung, above tumor. Paired adjacent lung recovered a median around 52 of the top 100 tumor clones. There was an association of higher blood T cell density with longer overall survival.

CDR1 and CDR2 (germline): SGDLS, YYNGEE. The CDR3 has 15 amino acids. V was cut by 4 bases and J by 4 bases, with 17 bases left in between. Profiled with immunoSEQ multiplex PCR; TCRdb holds only in-frame clones, not every one. This sample carries under 35,000 clones, approximately 86% of them seen once, and the ten largest clones take around 4%. To note about this clone: Its cognate antigen is unknown.

This chain connects TRBV9 to TRBJ1-2, with a weak D call TRBD1 (5 bases). This sequence originates from a woman aged 40-69 years with stage III lung adenocarcinoma. Specimen: peripheral blood mononuclear cells, collected before any cancer treatment. CDR3 nucleotide sequence: TGTGCCAGCAGCCCTCTTGGGGACCTGCGCTATGGCTACACCTTC. It translates to CASSPLGDLRYGYTF.